The rows below give T cell receptor beta chains drawn from one sample of a study of T cell responses to AZD1222 COVID-19 vaccine. Sequencing used immunoSEQ multiplex PCR; TCRdb keeps in-frame clones, though not all of them. The sample lists over 50,000 clones, around 85% occurring once. The sequencing here drew on peripheral blood, taken 28 days after the second AZD1222 dose. The receptors come from an adult who received the AZD1222 COVID-19 vaccine. Both conserved end residues are part of each CDR3. The D gene is left open where the match is weak. Size values are once, few and many counts, or a class for expanded clones, and some rows have none.

v_call,j_call,d_call,clone_size,cdr3_nt,cdr3_aa
TRBV7-2,TRBJ2-7,NA,NA,TGTGCCAGCGCAGGGCCTAAGCCCGGCGAGCAGTACTTC,CASAGPKPGEQYF
TRBV5-1,TRBJ1-2,NA,NA,TGCGCCAGCAGCTTGGAGACGGGCGGCTACACCTTC,CASSLETGGYTF
TRBV9,TRBJ2-2,NA,NA,TGTGCCAGCAGCACGAACGGGGAGCTGTTTTTT,CASSTNGELFF
TRBV14,TRBJ2-5,TRBD2,NA,TGTGCCAGCAGCCCGCTAGCGGGAGGACAAGAGACCCAGTACTTC,CASSPLAGGQETQYF
TRBV4-1,TRBJ2-7,NA,NA,TGCGCCAGCAGCCGGGGGTTACGTCGCGAGCAGTACTTC,CASSRGLRREQYF
TRBV6-5,TRBJ1-2,TRBD1,NA,TGTGCCAGCAGTTACTCCGGGACAGGGGGCCGGGGCTACACCTTC,CASSYSGTGGRGYTF
TRBV28,TRBJ2-3,TRBD2,NA,TGTGCCAGCAATGCACGTCGGGGGGCAGATACGCAGTATTTT,CASNARRGADTQYF
TRBV9,TRBJ2-7,TRBD2,NA,TGTGCCAGCAGCGTCGGGAGCGGGAACCCCTACGAGCAGTACTTC,CASSVGSGNPYEQYF
TRBV7-9,TRBJ2-3,TRBD1,NA,TGTGCCAGCAGCCCAGGACAGGGAGGAACAGATACGCAGTATTTT,CASSPGQGGTDTQYF
TRBV27,TRBJ2-1,TRBD2,once,TGTGCCAGCAGAACCTTAGCGGGAACCTACAATGAGCAGTTCTTC,CASRTLAGTYNEQFF
TRBV29-1,TRBJ1-3,NA,NA,TGCAGCGCACTGAAGAACGGCGGTGGAAACACCATATATTTT,CSALKNGGGNTIYF
TRBV27,TRBJ2-3,NA,medium-sized,TGTGCCAGCAGTCGACAGGACCTAGATACGCAGTATTTT,CASSRQDLDTQYF
TRBV7-2,TRBJ1-5,TRBD1,NA,TGTGCCAGCAGCCCTGGGACAGGCCTAAATCAGCCCCAGCATTTT,CASSPGTGLNQPQHF
TRBV6-5,TRBJ1-1,TRBD1,NA,TGTGCCAGCAATACTGGGACAGCAGAGAAAGAAAGGGCTTTCTTT,CASNTGTAEKERAFF
TRBV3-1/TRBV3-2,TRBJ2-7,NA,few,TGTGCCAGCAGCCAAGGAGGGATTTACGAGCAGTACTTC,CASSQGGIYEQYF
TRBV4-1,TRBJ2-7,TRBD1,once,TGCGCCAGCAGCCAGTCACCGGGACAGGGGGCTCACGAGCAGTACTTC,CASSQSPGQGAHEQYF
TRBV18,TRBJ2-1,TRBD2,NA,TGTGCCAGCTCACCAACGCGACTAGCGGGAGTTAATGAGCAGTTCTTC,CASSPTRLAGVNEQFF
TRBV28,TRBJ2-3,NA,NA,TGTGCCAGTAGATGGGGGCCAGATACGCAGTATTTT,CASRWGPDTQYF